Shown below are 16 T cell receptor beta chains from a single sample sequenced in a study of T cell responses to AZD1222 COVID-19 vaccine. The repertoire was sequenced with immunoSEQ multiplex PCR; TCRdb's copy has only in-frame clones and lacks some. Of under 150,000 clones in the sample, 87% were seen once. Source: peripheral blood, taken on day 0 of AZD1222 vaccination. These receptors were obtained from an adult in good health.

The chain's CDR3 is CASSLTGTGDYEQYF. The CDR3 DNA is TGTGCCAGCAGCTTAACCGGGACAGGGGACTACGAGCAGTACTTC. The chain couples TRBV7-2 to TRBJ2-7; 10 nucleotides match TRBD1. There are 15 residues in the CDR3. J gave up 3 bases and V 2 bases, and 4 bases lay outside the gene matches. Germline CDR1 reads SGHTA; CDR2 reads FQGNSA.

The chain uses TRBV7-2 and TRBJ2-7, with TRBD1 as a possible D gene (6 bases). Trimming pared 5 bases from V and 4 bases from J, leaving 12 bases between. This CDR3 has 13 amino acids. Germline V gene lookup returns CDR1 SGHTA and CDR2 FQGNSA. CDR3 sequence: CASSPIRGYEQYF. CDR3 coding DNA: TGTGCCAGCAGCCCGATCAGGGGATACGAGCAGTACTTC.

The CDR3 sequence: CASSEARENYGYTF. CDR3 DNA sequence: TGTGCCAGCAGTGAAGCGAGAGAGAACTATGGCTACACCTTC. The gene calls are TRBV2 and TRBJ1-2, with no clear D. Germline V gives CDR1 SNHLY, CDR2 FYNNEI. Between the trimmed V and J ends, which lost 0 bases and 2 bases, there was a span of 7 bases. The CDR3 covers 14 residues.

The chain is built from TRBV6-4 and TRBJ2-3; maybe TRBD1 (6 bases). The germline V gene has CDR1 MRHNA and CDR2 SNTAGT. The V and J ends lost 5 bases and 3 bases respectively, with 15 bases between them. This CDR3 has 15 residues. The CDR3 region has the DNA TGTGCCAGCAGTCGAGACCCAGGGGCGACAGATACGCAGTATTTT. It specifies CASSRDPGATDTQYF.

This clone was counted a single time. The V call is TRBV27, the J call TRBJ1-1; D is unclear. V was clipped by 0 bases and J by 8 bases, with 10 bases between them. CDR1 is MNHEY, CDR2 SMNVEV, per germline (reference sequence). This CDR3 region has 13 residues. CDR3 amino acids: CASSLSGRKEAFF. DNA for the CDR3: TGTGCCAGCAGTTTATCGGGCAGAAAAGAAGCTTTCTTT.

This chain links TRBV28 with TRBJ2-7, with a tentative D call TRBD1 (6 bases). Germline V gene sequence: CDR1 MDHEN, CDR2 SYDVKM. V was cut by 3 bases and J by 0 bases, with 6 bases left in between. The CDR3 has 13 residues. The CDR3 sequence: CASSFRGSYEQYF. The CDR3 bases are TGTGCCAGCAGTTTCAGGGGCTCCTACGAGCAGTACTTC.

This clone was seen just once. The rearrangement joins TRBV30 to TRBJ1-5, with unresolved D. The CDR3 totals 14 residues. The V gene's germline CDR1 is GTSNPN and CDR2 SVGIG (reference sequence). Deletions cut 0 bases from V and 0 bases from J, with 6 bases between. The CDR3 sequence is CAWSVPNSNQPQHF. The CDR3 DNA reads TGTGCCTGGAGTGTACCAAATAGCAATCAGCCCCAGCATTTT.

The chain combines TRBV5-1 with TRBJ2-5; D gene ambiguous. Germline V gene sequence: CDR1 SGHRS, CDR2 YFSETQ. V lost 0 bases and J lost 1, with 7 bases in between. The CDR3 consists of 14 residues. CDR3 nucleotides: TGCGCCAGCAGCTTGGGTCAGACCCAAGAGACCCAGTACTTC. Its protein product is CASSLGQTQETQYF. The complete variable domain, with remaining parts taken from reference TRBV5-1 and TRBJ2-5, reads KAGVTQTPRYLIKTRGQQVTLSCSPISGHRSVSWYQQTPGQGLQFLFEYFSETQRNKGNFPGRFSGRQFSNSRSEMNVSTLELGDSALYLCASSLGQTQETQYFGPGTRLLVL.

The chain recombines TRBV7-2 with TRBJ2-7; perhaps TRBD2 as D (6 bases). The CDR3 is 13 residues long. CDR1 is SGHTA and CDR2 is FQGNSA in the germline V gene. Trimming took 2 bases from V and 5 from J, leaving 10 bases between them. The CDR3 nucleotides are TGTGCCAGCAGCTTATCTAGCGTGAACGAGCAGTACTTC. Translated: CASSLSSVNEQYF.

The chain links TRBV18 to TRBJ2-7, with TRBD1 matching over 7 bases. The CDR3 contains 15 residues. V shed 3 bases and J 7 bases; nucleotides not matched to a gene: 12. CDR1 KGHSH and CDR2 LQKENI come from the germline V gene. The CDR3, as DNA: TGTGCCAGCTCACCCCCGTCGGGACAGCTTCGGGAGCAGTACTTC. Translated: CASSPPSGQLREQYF. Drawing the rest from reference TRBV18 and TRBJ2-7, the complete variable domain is NAGVMQNPRHLVRRRGQEARLRCSPMKGHSHVYWYRQLPEEGLKFMVYLQKENIIDESGMPKERFSAEFPKEGPSILRIQQVVRGDSAAYFCASSPPSGQLREQYFGPGTRLTVT.

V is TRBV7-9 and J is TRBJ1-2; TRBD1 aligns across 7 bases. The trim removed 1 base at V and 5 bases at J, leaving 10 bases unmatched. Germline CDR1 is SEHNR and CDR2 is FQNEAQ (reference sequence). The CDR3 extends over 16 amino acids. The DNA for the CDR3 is TGTGCCAGCAGCTTAGAGTTGAGGGACAGACTATATGGCTACACCTTC. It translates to CASSLELRDRLYGYTF.

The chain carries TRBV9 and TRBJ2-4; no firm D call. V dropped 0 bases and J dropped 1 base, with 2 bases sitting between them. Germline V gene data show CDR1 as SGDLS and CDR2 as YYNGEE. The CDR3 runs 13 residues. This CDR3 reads CASSVGAKNIQYF. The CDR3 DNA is TGTGCCAGCAGCGTAGGTGCCAAAAACATTCAGTACTTC.

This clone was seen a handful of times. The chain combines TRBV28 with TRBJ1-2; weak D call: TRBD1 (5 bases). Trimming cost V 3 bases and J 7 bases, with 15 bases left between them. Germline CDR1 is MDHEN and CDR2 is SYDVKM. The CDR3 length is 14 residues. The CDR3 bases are TGTGCCAGCAGTTTTGCAGGGTGGCTAGGTGGCTACACCTTC. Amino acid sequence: CASSFAGWLGGYTF.

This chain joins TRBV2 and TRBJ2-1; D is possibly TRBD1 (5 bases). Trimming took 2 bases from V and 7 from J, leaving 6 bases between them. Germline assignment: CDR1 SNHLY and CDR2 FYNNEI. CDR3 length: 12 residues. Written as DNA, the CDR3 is TGTGCCAGCAGTGAAAGGGGTAATGAGCAGTTCTTC. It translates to CASSERGNEQFF.

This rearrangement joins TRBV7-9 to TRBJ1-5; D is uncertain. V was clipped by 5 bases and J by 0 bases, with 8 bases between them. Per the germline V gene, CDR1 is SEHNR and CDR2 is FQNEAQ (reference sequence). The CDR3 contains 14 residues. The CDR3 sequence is CASSRDYSNQPQHF. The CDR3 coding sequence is TGTGCCAGCAGCCGAGATTATAGCAATCAGCCCCAGCATTTT.

The CDR3 here is CASSDSTGGYNEQFF. The CDR3 coding sequence is TGTGCCAGCAGTGACTCGACAGGGGGCTACAATGAGCAGTTCTTC. The chain carries TRBV6-4 and TRBJ2-1, with TRBD1 matching over 9 bases. The CDR3 sequence is 15 residues long. Germline-derived CDR1 and CDR2 are MRHNA and SNTAGT. V was clipped by 0 bases and J by 3 bases; unmatched bases: 0.